This TCR beta chain was observed in a study of cytomegalovirus exposure and HLA in healthy donors. Findings and caveats of the study: The tendency of first-cohort TCR clusters to co-occur in the 120 or so validation repertoires was the finding of a later analysis.

This CDR3 comprises 16 residues. Germline-derived CDR1 and CDR2 are SGHRS and YFSETQ. V was shortened by 2 bases and J by 5 bases, with 19 bases between the two germline ends. Generated by immunoSEQ multiplex PCR, the TCRdb table keeps only in-frame clones and is missing some. The data contain 150,000 to 200,000 clones, 86% of them seen just once; the ten biggest clones take up more than 2%. Remarks on this clone: Its specificity is not known.

The chain employs TRBV5-1 and TRBJ1-1; possible D gene TRBD1, 6 bases. Sample: PBMCs. The sequence came from a woman between 18 and 29 years old in good health and CMV-seronegative. CDR3 sequence reads: CASSFDRRESPTEAFF. CDR3 sequence (DNA): TGCGCCAGCAGCTTTGACAGGCGCGAGAGTCCGACTGAAGCTTTCTTT.